Below, 10 T cell receptor beta chains from the same sample are listed, as sequenced in a study of T cells in Graves' hyperthyroidism and ophthalmopathy. Regions amplified from RNA transcripts were the TCR beta CDR3 regions. Using the HTBI primer set, a first-round RT-PCR was run on the TCR CDR3. TCRdb itself ran the multiplex PCR reads through MiXCR, one entry per CDR3 protein. This table has roughly 570,000 distinct CDR3 sequences, approximately 14% appearing once. The source material was blood. These receptors all come from a woman aged 25 to 39 with Graves' hyperthyroidism.

There are a few counts of this clonotype. This chain joins TRBV7-8 and TRBJ1-1, with 7 positions matching TRBD1. The V gene end was trimmed by 5 bases and the J gene end by 2 bases; junction bases not matched to a gene: 14. The germline gives CDR1 SGHVS, CDR2 FQNEAQ. This CDR3 has 17 amino acids. DNA for the CDR3: TGTGCCAGCAGCCTCGGAGACAGGGCTGGACGTAACACTGAAGCTTTCTTT. This encodes CASSLGDRAGRNTEAFF.

The chain recombines TRBV5-1 with TRBJ2-7; 9 nucleotides align to TRBD2. This CDR3 has 16 amino acids. Trimming took 2 bases from V and 0 from J; bases not matched to a gene: 6. The germline V gene encodes CDR1 SGHRS and CDR2 YFSETQ. The CDR3 reads CASSLSSGAGSYEQYF. The CDR3 DNA reads TGCGCCAGCAGCTTATCTAGCGGGGCGGGCTCCTACGAGCAGTACTTC.

There are many counts of this clonotype. The chain recombines TRBV5-1 with TRBJ2-7; D call uncertain. The length of the CDR3 is 13 residues. Trimming shortened V by 0 bases and J by 6 bases, and 10 bases separated the two germline ends. CDR1 is SGHRS, CDR2 YFSETQ, per germline. The CDR3 sequence: CASSLAGLSEQYF. DNA for the CDR3: TGCGCCAGCAGCTTGGCTGGGTTGAGCGAGCAGTACTTC.

Ten or more counts support this clonotype. This chain links TRBV20-1 with TRBJ2-3; weak D call: TRBD2 (6 bases). The CDR3 is 12 residues long. CDR1 and CDR2 from the germline V gene are DFQATT and SNEGSKA (reference sequence). Trimming removed 3 bases at V and 4 bases at J, with 8 bases between. The CDR3 spells CSASGRSDTQYF. CDR3 in DNA: TGCAGTGCTAGTGGGAGGTCAGATACGCAGTATTTT.

The chain is built from TRBV20-1 and TRBJ2-7, with D unresolved. With 4 bases removed from V and 3 bases from J, the gap between germline ends came to 16 bases. Germline CDR1 DFQATT, CDR2 SNEGSKA (reference sequence). CDR3 length equals 14 residues. In DNA, the CDR3 is TGCAGTGCTACGGAGCGAGTCAGGATCTACGAGCAGTACTTC. It specifies CSATERVRIYEQYF.

This rearrangement joins TRBV20-1 to TRBJ2-3; D might be TRBD1 or TRBD2, each matching 5 bases. Germline V gives CDR1 DFQATT, CDR2 SNEGSKA (reference sequence). Trimming removed 6 bases at V and 4 bases at J, with 17 bases between. The CDR3 spans 14 residues. The CDR3 nucleotides are TGCAGTGCACCCCTAGCAAAGGGGCCAGATACGCAGTATTTT. Its protein is CSAPLAKGPDTQYF.

At least ten counts were recorded for this clonotype. The chain employs TRBV29-1 and TRBJ1-5, with D tentatively TRBD1 (5 bases). Germline CDR1 is SQVTM and CDR2 is ANQGSEA. V was trimmed by 2 bases and J by 6 bases, leaving 11 bases between them. The CDR3 covers 13 residues. CDR3 in amino acids: CSVEQGFGQPQHF. DNA of the CDR3: TGCAGCGTTGAACAGGGTTTTGGTCAGCCCCAGCATTTT.

This clonotype has a handful of counts. V gene TRBV11-2 combines with J gene TRBJ2-1; TRBD2 agrees at 12 bases. The length of the CDR3 is 17 residues. The germline V gene has CDR1 SGHAT and CDR2 FQNNGV. Losses at the gene ends were 5 bases for V and 4 bases for J; bases not matched to a gene: 9. The CDR3 bases are TGTGCCAGCAGCCACCCACTAGCGGGAGGACAATACAATGAGCAGTTCTTC. Translation gives CASSHPLAGGQYNEQFF.

This clonotype was observed a few times. This chain links TRBV9 with TRBJ2-3; no clear D gene. This CDR3 comprises 14 residues. Trimming removed 0 bases at V and 4 bases at J, with 9 bases between. Germline-derived CDR1 and CDR2 are SGDLS and YYNGEE. In DNA form, the CDR3 reads TGTGCCAGCAGCGTAGCCAGAGGAGCAGATACGCAGTATTTT. Amino acids: CASSVARGADTQYF.

In this sample, this clonotype turned up a few times. This chain links TRBV4-1 with TRBJ1-2, with D tentatively TRBD1 (5 bases). CDR1 MGHRA and CDR2 YSYEKL come from the germline V gene. V was cut by 2 bases and J by 0 bases, with 10 bases left in between. CDR3 length equals 15 residues. DNA of the CDR3: TGCGCCAGCAGCCAACAACGCAGGGCTAACTATGGCTACACCTTC. It codes for CASSQQRRANYGYTF.